Included here is one TCR beta chain sequence, with context. The data derive from a study of control samples from healthy donors and cancer patients. Germline V gene lookup returns CDR1 SNHLY and CDR2 FYNNEI. CDR3 length: 13 residues. Trimming removed 8 bases at V and 2 bases at J, with 10 bases between. Data came from immunoSEQ multiplex PCR; TCRdb stores just in-frame clones and leaves some out. The sample has about 63,000 clones; almost 85% are singletons. Sequences were obtained from blood. The clonotype was recovered from a middle-aged man in good health. V gene TRBV2 combines with J gene TRBJ1-5, with D possibly matching TRBD1 (6 bases). The CDR3 nucleotides read TGTGCCAGCTCAAACAGGGGCAATCAGCCCCAGCATTTT. Its translation: CASSNRGNQPQHF.